This TCR beta chain is drawn from a study of early T cells in non-severe SARS-CoV-2 infection. Study-level information: Sequenced material consisted of bulk RNA (from unsorted whole blood), and chains were unpaired.

This CDR3 is 15 amino acids long. Germline-derived CDR1 and CDR2 are SGHTA and FQGNSA. The V gene end was trimmed by 5 bases and the J gene end by 5 bases; junction bases not matched to a gene: 10. Findings and caveats of the study: A preference for anti-spike CD8 responses marked VDJdb matching, which missed private and CD4 specificities.

TCRdb ran MiXCR on the 5' RACE reads and lists one entry per CDR3 protein. The profile shows approximately 100,000 distinct CDR3 sequences, roughly 17% of them singletons. Only a few counts were recorded for this clonotype. What it binds is unknown. The J gene is TRBJ2-7, the V gene TRBV7-2; 9 bases are a match to TRBD2. The sequenced sample was whole blood. The receptor comes from an adult who was a healthcare worker with PCR-confirmed SARS-CoV-2 infection or an uninfected control (not recorded which). In DNA form, the CDR3 reads TGTGCCAGCAGCCAACGCGGCGGGAGGGCCCACGAGCAGTACTTC. Residues: CASSQRGGRAHEQYF.